These 25 T cell receptor beta chains came from one sample sequenced in a study of blood T cell repertoires in COVID-19. The method was immunoSEQ multiplex PCR; TCRdb's version includes in-frame clones alone and lacks a portion of them. Of a few hundred thousand clones in the sample, over 75% were seen once. The material sequenced was peripheral blood. The receptors stem from a man aged 25-45 years who had recovered from COVID-19.

CDR3 region: CASSLGQTYNEQFF. CDR3 in DNA: TGCGCCAGCAGCTTGGGACAGACCTACAATGAGCAGTTCTTC. This chain joins TRBV5-1 and TRBJ2-1, with TRBD1 as a possible D gene (5 bases). The CDR3 contains 14 residues. Germline assignment: CDR1 SGHRS and CDR2 YFSETQ. The germline V and J ends were trimmed by 0 bases and 2 bases, with 6 bases remaining between them.

This chain links TRBV12-3 or TRBV12-4 with TRBJ2-1; tentatively, D is TRBD2 (6 bases). Trimming cost V 6 bases and J 7 bases, with 10 bases left between them. The length of the CDR3 is 12 residues. The CDR3 sequence: CASSQLANEQFF. In nucleotides, the CDR3 is TGTGCCAGCAGCCAGCTAGCGAATGAGCAGTTCTTC.

V gene TRBV19 combines with J gene TRBJ1-5, with D possibly TRBD1 on 5 matching bases. V lost 6 bases to trimming and J lost 7 bases, with 16 bases between them. Germline CDR1 and CDR2: LNHDA and SQIVND (reference sequence). CDR3 size: 14 residues. For the CDR3, the DNA is TGTGCCAGTAGAAGAGCCGGGGGATGGCAGCCCCAGCATTTT. It is translated as CASRRAGGWQPQHF.

The CDR3 region has the DNA TGTGCCAGCAGTTATCGGCGGGGGCTTGGGCAGTACTTC. Amino acids: CASSYRRGLGQYF. The rearrangement links TRBV6-2 or TRBV6-3 to TRBJ2-7; tentatively, D is TRBD2 (7 bases). The CDR3 length is 13 residues. Per germline, CDR1 MNHEY and CDR2 SVGEGT. V lost 3 bases and J lost 9, with 15 bases in between.

This clone has a handful of counts. CDR3 in amino acids: CASSGPGTGELFF. CDR3 in DNA: TGTGCCAGCAGCGGCCCCGGCACCGGGGAGCTGTTTTTT. The chain recombines TRBV9 with TRBJ2-2, with D uncertain. The CDR3 loop spans 13 amino acids. V shed 3 bases and J shed 4 bases, with 7 bases lying between them. Germline CDR1 and CDR2: SGDLS and YYNGEE.

The chain links TRBV7-9 to TRBJ1-1; D might be TRBD1 (6 bases). Trimming shortened V by 5 bases and J by 7 bases, and 23 bases separated the two germline ends. This CDR3 has 16 residues. Germline CDR1 reads SEHNR; CDR2 reads FQNEAQ (reference sequence). CDR3 DNA: TGTGCCAGCAGCACCCGGGACACTGGCACCATTATTGAAGCTTTCTTT. Translation gives CASSTRDTGTIIEAFF.

This chain uses TRBV5-6 with TRBJ2-5, with 7 bases that match TRBD2. Trimming at V came to 2 bases and at J to 2 bases, leaving 6 bases not matched to a gene. The germline gives CDR1 SGHDT, CDR2 YYEEEE. This CDR3 region has 15 residues. DNA for the CDR3: TGTGCCAGCAGCTTTGGCGGGGGAGTTCAAGAGACCCAGTACTTC. It codes for CASSFGGGVQETQYF.

This clone was seen a single time. V and J are TRBV5-1 and TRBJ2-4; D may be TRBD1 (6 bases). V lost 3 bases, J lost 0 bases, and 13 bases lay in between. This CDR3 is built from 16 residues. From germline, CDR1 is SGHRS and CDR2 YFSETQ. In DNA form, the CDR3 reads TGCGCCAGCAGCTCCTACAGGGTGGGAGCCAAAAACATTCAGTACTTC. Encoded protein: CASSSYRVGAKNIQYF.

V gene TRBV20-1 combines with J gene TRBJ2-5; 11 bases map to TRBD2. Germline lookup yields CDR1 DFQATT and CDR2 SNEGSKA (reference sequence). CDR3 length: 16 residues. V trimming: 3 bases; J trimming: 5 bases; junction bases outside the gene matches: 11. In DNA form, the CDR3 reads TGCAGTGCTAGTCGCCTTAGCGGGGGGGAGCGGGAGACCCAGTACTTC. Its translation: CSASRLSGGERETQYF.

This chain links TRBV6-1 with TRBJ1-3, with TRBD1 identical over 7 bases. Trimming took 3 bases from V and 3 from J; bases not matched to a gene: 8. The CDR3 sequence is 16 residues long. Germline V gives CDR1 MNHNS, CDR2 SASEGT. CDR3 in DNA: TGTGCCAGCAGTGAGCAAGGGGGCGCGAGTGGAAACACCATATATTTT. Its translation: CASSEQGGASGNTIYF.

At least ten counts were recorded for this clone. The V call is TRBV5-3, the J call TRBJ1-3, with D perhaps TRBD1 (5 bases). TRBV5-3 is an open reading frame whose function is uncertain. Trimming cost V 7 bases and J 9 bases, with 26 bases left between them. CDR3 size: 16 residues. CDR3 in amino acids: CARPPRRTPRPSTIYF. The CDR3 nucleotides read TGTGCCAGACCCCCGCGGCGGACACCTCGCCCGAGCACCATATATTTT.

The gene calls are TRBV5-6 and TRBJ2-3, with D tentatively TRBD2 (5 bases). The CDR3 contains 15 residues. Germline V gene sequence: CDR1 SGHDT, CDR2 YYEEEE. Between the trimmed V and J ends, which lost 3 bases and 1 base, there was a span of 12 bases. In nucleotides, the CDR3 is TGTGCCAGCAGCTCCGGCGGGCCCCGCACAGATACGCAGTATTTT. It codes for CASSSGGPRTDTQYF.

This clone was detected a few times. The junction departs from the called germline gene at one end, perhaps through a read error. The V call is TRBV5-1, the J call TRBJ1-2, with D perhaps matching TRBD1 (6 bases). This CDR3 comprises 12 residues. Germline V lookup: CDR1 SGHRS, CDR2 YFSETQ. CDR3 in amino acids: CASSPGGARPNF. For the CDR3, the DNA is TGCGCCAGCAGCCCTGGGGGGGCCCGGCCCAACTTC.

The J gene is TRBJ2-7, the V gene TRBV7-6, with 7 bases that match TRBD2. CDR1 SGHVS and CDR2 FNYEAQ come from the germline V gene. The CDR3 consists of 13 residues. V lost 5 bases to trimming and J lost 5 bases; unmatched junction nucleotides: 6. As DNA, the CDR3 is TGTGCCAGCAGCCCTGGCGGGGGTAACGAGCAGTACTTC. Translated: CASSPGGGNEQYF.

The rearrangement joins TRBV6-5 to TRBJ1-2; 10 positions match TRBD1. The ends lost 3 bases at V and 4 bases at J; junction bases unmatched: 5. Per the germline V gene, CDR1 is MNHEY and CDR2 is SVGAGI. The length of the CDR3 is 15 residues. The CDR3 loop reads CASSYGQGVAYGYTF. The DNA for the CDR3 is TGTGCCAGCAGTTATGGACAGGGGGTCGCCTATGGCTACACCTTC.

The rearrangement uses TRBV28 and TRBJ2-5; D call uncertain. This CDR3 has 10 residues. Germline V gene data show CDR1 as MDHEN and CDR2 as SYDVKM. V lost 8 bases and J 6 bases, leaving 7 bases between the germline ends. The CDR3 protein is CASGPKTQYF. The CDR3 region has the DNA TGTGCCAGCGGGCCGAAGACCCAGTACTTC.

The chain employs TRBV5-6 and TRBJ2-3; weak D call: TRBD1 (5 bases). V lost 0 bases to trimming and J lost 3 bases, with 11 bases between them. CDR1 is SGHDT and CDR2 is YYEEEE in the germline V gene. The CDR3 is 15 amino acids. The CDR3 DNA is TGTGCCAGCAGCTTGGAAAGGGGCGAGACAGATACGCAGTATTTT. Amino acids: CASSLERGETDTQYF.

This chain links TRBV18 with TRBJ2-3; a possible D gene is TRBD2 (6 bases). The V gene's germline CDR1 is KGHSH and CDR2 LQKENI. V was trimmed by 5 bases and J by 2 bases, leaving 14 bases between them. The CDR3 spans 15 residues. This chain's CDR3 is CASSIGGSPTDTQYF. The DNA for the CDR3 is TGTGCCAGCTCAATCGGGGGTAGCCCCACAGATACGCAGTATTTT.

The chain has TRBV7-2 and TRBJ1-4, with 7 positions matching TRBD1. V lost 5 bases to trimming and J lost 7 bases; unmatched junction nucleotides: 4. The CDR3 has 13 amino acids. In germline, CDR1 is SGHTA, CDR2 FQGNSA. The CDR3 spells CASSRQGGEKLFF. The CDR3 region has the DNA TGTGCCAGCAGCCGACAGGGTGGTGAAAAACTGTTTTTT.

The rearrangement uses TRBV6-5 and TRBJ1-2; maybe TRBD1 (6 bases). The CDR3 has 12 residues. Trimming cost V 6 bases and J 4 bases, with 9 bases left between them. In germline, CDR1 is MNHEY, CDR2 SVGAGI. Here the CDR3 reads CASSTGTYGYTF. The CDR3 DNA sequence: TGTGCCAGCAGCACAGGGACCTATGGCTACACCTTC.

This clone is a singleton in its sample. The chain is built from TRBV28 and TRBJ2-1, with D possibly being TRBD2 (5 bases). Germline V gives CDR1 MDHEN, CDR2 SYDVKM. The V gene lost 8 bases and the J gene lost 3 bases, with 14 bases spanning the gap. The CDR3 spans 14 residues. In DNA, the CDR3 is TGTGCCAGCGGTAGGACGGCGGGCTACAATGAGCAGTTCTTC. Protein product: CASGRTAGYNEQFF.

The chain is built from TRBV7-8 and TRBJ1-1, with TRBD1 identical over 7 bases. With V trimmed by 7 bases and J by 7 bases, 12 bases remained unmatched. Germline V gives CDR1 SGHVS, CDR2 FQNEAQ. This CDR3 comprises 14 residues. The DNA of the CDR3 is TGTGCCAGCACCGACCAGGGGGGCGCTGATGAAGCTTTCTTT. Its protein is CASTDQGGADEAFF.

In this sample, this clone turned up a few times. The CDR3 coding sequence is TGTGCCAGCAGCGCCCGGACAGGGGAGACCACTGAAGCTTTCTTT. Residues: CASSARTGETTEAFF. The gene calls are TRBV11-2 and TRBJ1-1; TRBD1 aligns across 9 bases. CDR1 is SGHAT, CDR2 FQNNGV, per germline. The CDR3 runs to 15 residues. The V segment lost 5 bases and the J segment 4 bases; nucleotides outside the gene matches: 8.

The chain links TRBV5-5 to TRBJ1-5; D gene uncertain. Germline V gives CDR1 SGHKS, CDR2 YYEKEE (reference sequence). The CDR3 covers 15 residues. With 0 bases removed from V and 5 bases from J, the gap between germline ends came to 12 bases. The CDR3: CASSLEYEFDQPQHF. CDR3 sequence (DNA): TGTGCCAGCAGCTTGGAGTACGAGTTTGATCAGCCCCAGCATTTT.

This chain connects TRBV6-2 or TRBV6-3 to TRBJ2-2, with D perhaps TRBD2 (5 bases). The CDR3 has 14 amino acids. V was trimmed by 5 bases and J by 4 bases, leaving 11 bases between them. Germline V CDR1 and CDR2: MNHEY, SVGEGT. DNA of the CDR3: TGTGCCAGCAGTACAAACCGGGGCACCGGGGAGCTGTTTTTT. This sequence encodes CASSTNRGTGELFF.